A single sample is the source of the 2 T cell receptor beta chains below, sequenced in a study of T cells in Graves' hyperthyroidism and ophthalmopathy. TCR beta CDR3 sequences were amplified from RNA transcripts. Initially, a first-round RT-PCR of the TCR CDR3 employed the HTBI primer set. TCRdb called the multiplex PCR reads again in MiXCR, with one record for every CDR3 protein. Of about 680,000 distinct CDR3 sequences in the sample, roughly a third were seen once. Sequenced input: blood. The receptors were gathered from a woman aged 40 to 55 with Graves' hyperthyroidism.

The chain combines TRBV7-2 with TRBJ1-5; D call uncertain. With 5 bases removed from V and 5 bases from J, the gap between germline ends came to 16 bases. The germline V gene encodes CDR1 SGHTA and CDR2 FQGNSA. This CDR3 contains 15 residues. CDR3 sequence: CASSLPPGPHQPQHF. CDR3 nucleotides: TGTGCCAGCAGCCTCCCCCCGGGTCCCCATCAGCCCCAGCATTTT.

This clonotype was counted a few times. The J gene is TRBJ2-7, the V gene TRBV9; the match to TRBD2 covers 14 bases. In germline, CDR1 is SGDLS, CDR2 YYNGEE. There are 17 residues in the CDR3. The V and J ends lost 3 bases and 6 bases, in that order; junction bases with no gene match: 11. CDR3 nucleotides: TGTGCCAGCAGCGAGAGGGGACTAGCGGGAGCCTCAAGCGAGCAGTACTTC. It specifies CASSERGLAGASSEQYF.